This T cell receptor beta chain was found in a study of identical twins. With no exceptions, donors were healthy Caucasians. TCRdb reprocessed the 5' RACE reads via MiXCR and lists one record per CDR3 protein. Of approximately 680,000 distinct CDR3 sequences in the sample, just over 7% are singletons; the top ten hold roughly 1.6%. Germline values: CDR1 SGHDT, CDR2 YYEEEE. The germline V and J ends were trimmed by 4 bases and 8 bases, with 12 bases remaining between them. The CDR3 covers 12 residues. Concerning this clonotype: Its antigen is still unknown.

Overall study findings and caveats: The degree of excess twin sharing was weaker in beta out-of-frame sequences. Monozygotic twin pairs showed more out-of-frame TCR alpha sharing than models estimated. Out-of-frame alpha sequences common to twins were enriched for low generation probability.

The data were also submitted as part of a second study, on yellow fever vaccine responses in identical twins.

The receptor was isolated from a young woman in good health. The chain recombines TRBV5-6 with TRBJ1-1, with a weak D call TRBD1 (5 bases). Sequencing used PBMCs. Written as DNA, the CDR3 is TGTGCCAGCAGCCGCCCGGCAGGGGAAGCTTTCTTT. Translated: CASSRPAGEAFF.